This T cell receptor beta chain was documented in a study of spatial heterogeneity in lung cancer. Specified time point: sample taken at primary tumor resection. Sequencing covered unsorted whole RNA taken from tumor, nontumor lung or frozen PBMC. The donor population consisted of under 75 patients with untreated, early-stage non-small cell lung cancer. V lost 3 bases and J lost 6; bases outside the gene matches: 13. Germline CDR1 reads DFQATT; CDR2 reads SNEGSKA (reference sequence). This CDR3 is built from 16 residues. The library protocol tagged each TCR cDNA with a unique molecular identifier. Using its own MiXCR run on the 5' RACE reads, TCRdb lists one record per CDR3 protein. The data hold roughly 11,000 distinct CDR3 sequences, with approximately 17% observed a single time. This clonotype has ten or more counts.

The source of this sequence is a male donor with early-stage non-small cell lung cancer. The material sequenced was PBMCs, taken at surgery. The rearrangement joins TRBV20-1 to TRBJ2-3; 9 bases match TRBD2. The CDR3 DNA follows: TGCAGTGCTAGGAAGGGCGCGGGAGGGCTTGACGATACGCAGTATTTT. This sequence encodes CSARKGAGGLDDTQYF.